The TCR beta chain under discussion was sequenced for a study of blood T cell repertoires in COVID-19. Overall study context: PBMCs, B-cell-depleted T cells, or T cells were the source of the cDNA or gDNA that made up the material.

The trim removed 0 bases at V and 6 bases at J, leaving 2 bases unmatched. The germline V gene encodes CDR1 SGHRS and CDR2 YFSETQ. The CDR3 loop spans 13 amino acids. The method was immunoSEQ multiplex PCR; TCRdb's version includes in-frame clones alone and lacks a portion of them. The repertoire holds some 80,000 clones, with 75% to 90% as singletons. The sample was peripheral blood. The sequence derives from a human donor in a cohort sampled during active COVID-19. The chain is built from TRBV5-1 and TRBJ1-2; 7 nucleotides match TRBD1. The CDR3 sequence: CASSLDRGNGYTF. In DNA, the CDR3 is TGCGCCAGCAGCTTGGACAGGGGAAATGGCTACACCTTC.